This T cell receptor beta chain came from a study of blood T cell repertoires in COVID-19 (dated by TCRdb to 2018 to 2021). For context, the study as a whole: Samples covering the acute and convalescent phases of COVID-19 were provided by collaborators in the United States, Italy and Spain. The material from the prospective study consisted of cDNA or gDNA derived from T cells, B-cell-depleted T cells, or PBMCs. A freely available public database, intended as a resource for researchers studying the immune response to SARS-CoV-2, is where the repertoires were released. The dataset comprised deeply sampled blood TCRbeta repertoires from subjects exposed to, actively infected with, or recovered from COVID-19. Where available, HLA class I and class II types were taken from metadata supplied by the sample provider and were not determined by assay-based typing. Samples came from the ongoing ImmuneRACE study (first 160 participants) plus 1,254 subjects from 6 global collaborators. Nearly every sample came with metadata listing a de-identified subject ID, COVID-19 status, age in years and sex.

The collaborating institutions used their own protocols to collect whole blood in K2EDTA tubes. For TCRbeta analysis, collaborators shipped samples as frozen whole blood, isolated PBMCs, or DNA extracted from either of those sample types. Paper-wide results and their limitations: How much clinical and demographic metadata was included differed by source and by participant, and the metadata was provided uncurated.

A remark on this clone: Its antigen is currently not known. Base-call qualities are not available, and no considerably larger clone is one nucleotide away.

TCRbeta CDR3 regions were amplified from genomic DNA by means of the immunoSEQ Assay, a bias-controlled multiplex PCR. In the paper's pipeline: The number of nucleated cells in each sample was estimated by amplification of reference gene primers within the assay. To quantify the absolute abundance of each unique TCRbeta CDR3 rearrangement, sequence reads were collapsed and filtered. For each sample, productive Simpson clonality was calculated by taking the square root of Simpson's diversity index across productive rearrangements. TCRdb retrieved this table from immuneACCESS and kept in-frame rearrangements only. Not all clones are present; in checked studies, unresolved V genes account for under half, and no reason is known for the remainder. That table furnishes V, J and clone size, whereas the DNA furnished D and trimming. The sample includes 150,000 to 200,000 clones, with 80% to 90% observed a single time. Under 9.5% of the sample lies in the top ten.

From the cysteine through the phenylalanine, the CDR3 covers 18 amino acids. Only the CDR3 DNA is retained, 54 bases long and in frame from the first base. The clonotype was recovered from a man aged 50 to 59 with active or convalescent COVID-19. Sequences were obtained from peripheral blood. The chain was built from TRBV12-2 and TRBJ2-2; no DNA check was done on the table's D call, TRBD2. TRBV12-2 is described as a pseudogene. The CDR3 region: CASRFRSGEPPNTGELFF. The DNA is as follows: TGTGCAAGTCGCTTTAGAAGCGGGGAACCCCCGAACACCGGGGAGCTGTTTTTT.